The text below deals with one T cell receptor (beta chain). This clone showed up just once. This clone's antigen is unknown. Base-call qualities are not available, and no considerably larger clone is one nucleotide away. The sample is drawn from a study of cytomegalovirus exposure and HLA in healthy donors (dated by TCRdb to about 2017). For the study in its entirety: According to a later analysis, the 120 or so validation repertoires were produced on the same platform as the approximately 690 repertoires of the first cohort. The study aimed to test whether cataloging public T cell receptors could reveal signatures of past pathogen exposure. In addition to the first cohort of hundreds of subjects, a separate validation cohort of approximately 110 different subjects was used. High-throughput TCR immunosequencing, statistical association of individual TCRs with disease status, and machine learning were combined to predict cytomegalovirus infection status.

To prepare the library, the immunoSEQ multiplex PCR assay was applied. The original methods were these. A statistical classification framework was built to diagnose cytomegalovirus status from the catalog of TCR beta chain sequences. The immuneACCESS repertoire file appears here via TCRdb, limited to in-frame rearrangements. These files lack a portion of the clones; in checked studies, under half of the deficit traces to unresolved V genes, and the cause of the others is not known. V, J and clone size are those of that table, while D and trimming were read from the DNA. This sample is represented by about 57,000 clones; 80% to 95% of them were singletons. Less than 6% of the sample rests with the top ten. Study-level results and caveats: Of the cluster scores, roughly 95% were above 0 in a later analysis, which found that TCRs clustered in the first cohort also tended to co-occur in the 130 or so validation repertoires. According to the authors, the approach could potentially be generalized to other disease states and immunological phenotypes. Cytomegalovirus status was reported to be diagnosed by the classifier with high specificity and sensitivity in both the original and validation cohorts. Most TCR sequences were seen in very few donors, while some public TCRs were found in many individuals. A later analysis had no HLA typing for the validation cohort, so co-occurrence there was scored across all 130 or so repertoires. The study gave a list of more than 150 TCR beta chains associated with cytomegalovirus. In vitro tests confirmed that a few of the cytomegalovirus-associated TCR beta chains recognize cytomegalovirus antigens.

Donors formed part of the validation cohort, which comprised about 130 subjects and was distinct from the first cohort of under 800 subjects. The germline V gene provides CDR1 SGHAT and CDR2 FQNNGV. V drops 4 bases and J drops 3 bases, leaving 12 bases in between. Spanning cysteine to phenylalanine, the CDR3 consists of 14 amino acids. The DNA shown is the 42-base CDR3, in frame from base 1. The source material was PBMCs. The chain is encoded by TRBV11-2 joined to TRBJ1-1; no D gene can be assigned with confidence. The clonotype comes from a woman aged 18-30 years in good health and CMV-seronegative. The encoded CDR3 is CASSSRGTDTEAFF. The DNA sequence is TGTGCCAGCAGCTCCCGGGGAACTGACACTGAAGCTTTCTTT.